Shown below are 28 T cell receptor beta chains from a single sample sequenced in a study of OX40 agonist ivuxolimab in advanced cancers. Some clones are missing from TCRdb's copy, which holds only in-frame ones; the method was immunoSEQ multiplex PCR. The table shows about 53,000 clones, with less than 85% occurring only once. This material consisted of CD4+ or CD8+ T cells sorted from blood, taken in a trial of the OX40 agonist ivuxolimab. These receptors all stem from an adult with an advanced solid tumor such as melanoma, head and neck, liver or kidney cancer.

V usage is TRBV27 and J usage is TRBJ2-1; the D gene is possibly TRBD1 (6 bases). Germline V gives CDR1 MNHEY, CDR2 SMNVEV (reference sequence). V lost 6 bases, J lost 0 bases, and 15 bases lay in between. The CDR3 extends over 16 amino acids. The CDR3 sequence: CASRGQPTSSYNEQFF. The DNA of the CDR3 is TGTGCCAGCAGAGGACAGCCAACGAGCTCCTACAATGAGCAGTTCTTC.

V is TRBV19 and J is TRBJ2-7, with 7 bases matching TRBD1. Germline V gives CDR1 LNHDA, CDR2 SQIVND (reference sequence). The CDR3 is 13 amino acids. The J segment lost 0 bases and the V segment lost 6 bases, leaving 2 bases of the junction unmatched. This CDR3 is CASSGDSSYEQYF. The CDR3 coding sequence is TGTGCCAGTAGCGGGGACAGCTCCTACGAGCAGTACTTC.

This clone has only a few counts. The chain employs TRBV19 and TRBJ1-1; D may be TRBD1 (5 bases). CDR3 length: 12 residues. Looked up from germline, CDR1 is LNHDA and CDR2 is SQIVND (reference sequence). The germline V and J ends were trimmed by 5 bases and 4 bases, with 8 bases remaining between them. CDR3 in amino acids: CASSSGVTEAFF. Written as DNA, the CDR3 is TGTGCCAGTAGTTCGGGGGTCACTGAAGCTTTCTTT. Variable domain in full (rest from reference TRBV19 and TRBJ1-1): DGGITQSPKYLFRKEGQNVTLSCEQNLNHDAMYWYRQDPGQGLRLIYYSQIVNDFQKGDIAEGYSVSREKKESFPLTVTSAQKNPTAFYLCASSSGVTEAFFGQGTRLTVV.

The chain links TRBV7-9 to TRBJ2-2, with 7 nucleotides matching TRBD1. Trimming at V came to 4 bases and at J to 1 base, leaving 6 bases not matched to a gene. Germline lookup yields CDR1 SEHNR and CDR2 FQNEAQ (reference sequence). The CDR3 spans 16 residues. This chain's CDR3 is CASSSGSGGNTGELFF. The DNA for the CDR3 is TGTGCCAGCAGCTCCGGTTCAGGGGGGAACACCGGGGAGCTGTTTTTT.

The chain joins TRBV5-1 to TRBJ1-1; a possible D gene is TRBD1 (5 bases). The CDR3 consists of 14 residues. Germline CDR1 and CDR2: SGHRS and YFSETQ. V lost 3 bases to trimming and J lost 5 bases, with 14 bases between them. Here the CDR3 reads CASSSPGGRTEAFF. CDR3 nucleotides: TGCGCCAGCAGCTCTCCGGGGGGGAGAACTGAAGCTTTCTTT.

The chain has TRBV6-5 and TRBJ2-7; 10 positions match TRBD2. Germline V gene data show CDR1 as MNHEY and CDR2 as SVGAGI. The CDR3 is 13 amino acids. The J segment lost 8 bases and the V segment lost 11 bases, leaving 12 bases of the junction unmatched. This CDR3 is CAAKGLAESQQYF. In DNA form, the CDR3 reads TGTGCCGCTAAAGGACTAGCGGAATCCCAGCAGTACTTC.

The J gene is TRBJ2-1, the V gene TRBV18; weak D call: TRBD2 (5 bases). Trimming took 1 base from V and 5 from J, leaving 9 bases between them. Germline values: CDR1 KGHSH, CDR2 LQKENI. CDR3 length: 14 amino acids. CDR3 DNA sequence: TGTGCCAGCTCACCACTCGCGGGCAACAATGAGCAGTTCTTC. Translation gives CASSPLAGNNEQFF. The variable domain in full, with the rest retrieved from reference TRBV18 and TRBJ2-1, is NAGVMQNPRHLVRRRGQEARLRCSPMKGHSHVYWYRQLPEEGLKFMVYLQKENIIDESGMPKERFSAEFPKEGPSILRIQQVVRGDSAAYFCASSPLAGNNEQFFGPGTRLTVL.

The rearrangement links TRBV28 to TRBJ2-5; 7 bases align to TRBD1. Looked up from germline, CDR1 is MDHEN and CDR2 is SYDVKM. The junction had 10 bases not matched to a gene; V was cut back by 5 bases and J by 4 bases. The CDR3 loop spans 15 amino acids. The CDR3 nucleotides read TGTGCCAGCAGTCCCCAAGGGGGCGAGGGAGAGACCCAGTACTTC. Encoded protein: CASSPQGGEGETQYF.

The chain combines TRBV11-2 with TRBJ1-2; 8 bases agree with TRBD1. The CDR3 spans 11 residues. Germline trimming cut 4 bases from V and 11 bases from J; bases unmatched to any gene: 3. The germline V gene has CDR1 SGHAT and CDR2 FQNNGV. In nucleotides, the CDR3 is TGTGCCAGCAGCTCAGGACAGGGATACACCTTC. Translating gives CASSSGQGYTF.

This chain uses TRBV27 with TRBJ1-4; the D is unclear. In germline, CDR1 is MNHEY, CDR2 SMNVEV (reference sequence). The ends were cut back, 8 bases at V and 0 bases at J, with 7 bases in the middle. CDR3 size: 13 residues. CDR3 region: CASRGATNEKLFF. The CDR3 region has the DNA TGTGCCAGCCGGGGTGCAACTAATGAAAAACTGTTTTTT. The full variable domain, its missing parts supplied by reference TRBV27 and TRBJ1-4, is EAQVTQNPRYLITVTGKKLTVTCSQNMNHEYMSWYRQDPGLGLRQIYYSMNVEVTDKGDVPEGYKVSRKEKRNFPLILESPSPNQTSLYFCASRGATNEKLFFGSGTQLSVL.

The chain carries TRBV7-9 and TRBJ2-1, with a tentative D call TRBD2 (6 bases). This CDR3 contains 14 residues. Trimming removed 7 bases from V and 5 bases from J, with 15 bases in between. Germline CDR1 and CDR2: SEHNR and FQNEAQ (reference sequence). CDR3 residues: CASTRAGPNNEQFF. CDR3 coding DNA: TGTGCCAGCACCCGGGCGGGACCCAACAATGAGCAGTTCTTC. Combining the CDR3 with reference TRBV7-9 and TRBJ2-1 gives the whole variable domain DTGVSQNPRHKITKRGQNVTFRCDPISEHNRLYWYRQTLGQGPEFLTYFQNEAQLEKSRLLSDRFSAERPKGSFSTLEIQRTEQGDSAMYLCASTRAGPNNEQFFGPGTRLTVL.

The chain combines TRBV10-1 with TRBJ2-2; TRBD1 matches 7 bases. The V gene end was trimmed by 5 bases and the J gene end by 6 bases; junction bases not matched to a gene: 9. The CDR3 consists of 15 residues. Germline CDR1 WNHNN, CDR2 SYGVQD (reference sequence). The CDR3 DNA reads as TGCGCCAGCAGTCTAGGGGGCCTGGGTCCCGGGGAGCTGTTTTTT. This translates into CASSLGGLGPGELFF.

The chain employs TRBV7-9 and TRBJ2-1, with 11 nucleotides matching TRBD2. Looked up from germline, CDR1 is SEHNR and CDR2 is FQNEAQ (reference sequence). The CDR3 totals 19 residues. Trimming took 3 bases from V and 4 from J; bases not matched to a gene: 14. The CDR3 region is CASSFLAGPLAGGYNEQFF. The CDR3 DNA sequence: TGTGCCAGCAGCTTCCTAGCGGGGCCTCTAGCGGGAGGATACAATGAGCAGTTCTTC.

DNA for the CDR3: TGTGCCAGCAGCCCCCGCAGGGCCCTAAACACCGGGGAGCTGTTTTTT. Translated, it gives CASSPRRALNTGELFF. This sequence joins TRBV11-3 and TRBJ2-2; D is perhaps TRBD1 (5 bases). Trimming removed 5 bases at V and 2 bases at J, with 15 bases between. Germline-derived CDR1 and CDR2 are SGHNT and YENEEA. The CDR3 runs 16 residues.

The rearrangement joins TRBV27 to TRBJ2-7, with TRBD2 matching 9 bases. Germline V lookup: CDR1 MNHEY, CDR2 SMNVEV (reference sequence). V gave up 5 bases and J gave up 3 bases; unmatched junction bases: 23. This CDR3 region has 20 residues. CDR3 loop: CASSPRPPGLAPAGGYEQYF. The CDR3, as DNA: TGTGCCAGCAGTCCCCGACCCCCGGGACTAGCACCCGCAGGCGGCTACGAGCAGTACTTC.

V usage is TRBV5-5 and J usage is TRBJ1-4; 8 bases align to TRBD1. This CDR3 spans 15 amino acids. V dropped 4 bases and J dropped 7; count of bases not matched to a gene: 9. The germline V gene encodes CDR1 SGHKS and CDR2 YYEKEE (reference sequence). The CDR3 DNA sequence: TGTGCCAGCAGCCCCGGCCCGGACAGGGTTGAAAAACTGTTTTTT. Translation gives CASSPGPDRVEKLFF.

This chain links TRBV19 with TRBJ2-4; D call uncertain. The CDR3 loop spans 14 amino acids. V lost 6 bases and J lost 5, with 14 bases in between. In germline, CDR1 is LNHDA, CDR2 SQIVND (reference sequence). CDR3 region: CASSLGLGENIQYF. CDR3 sequence (DNA): TGTGCCAGTAGCCTTGGGTTAGGAGAAAACATTCAGTACTTC.

The chain uses TRBV18 and TRBJ2-1, with 13 bases lining up with TRBD2. The CDR3 is made up of 17 amino acids. V lost 6 bases, J lost 1 base, and 6 bases stayed unmatched. CDR1 and CDR2 from the germline V gene are KGHSH and LQKENI. The CDR3 spells CASSPRTSGSSYNEQFF. The CDR3 DNA reads TGTGCCAGCTCGCCCCGGACTAGCGGGAGTTCCTACAATGAGCAGTTCTTC.

This clone was seen a handful of times. The chain links TRBV28 to TRBJ2-1; 9 nucleotides agree with TRBD2. Germline CDR1 is MDHEN and CDR2 is SYDVKM. The CDR3 totals 17 residues. The V gene end was trimmed by 6 bases and the J gene end by 5 bases; junction bases not matched to a gene: 14. The CDR3 is CASSTPSGGRGHNEQFF. The CDR3, as DNA: TGTGCCAGCAGCACTCCCTCCGGCGGGAGGGGGCACAATGAGCAGTTCTTC. The entire variable domain, with the rest obtained from reference TRBV28 and TRBJ2-1, is as follows: DVKVTQSSRYLVKRTGEKVFLECVQDMDHENMFWYRQDPGLGLRLIYFSYDVKMKEKGDIPEGYSVSREKKERFSLILESASTNQTSMYLCASSTPSGGRGHNEQFFGPGTRLTVL.

This clone occurred a few times. The chain couples TRBV27 to TRBJ1-1, with D uncertain. The length of the CDR3 is 14 residues. CDR1 and CDR2 from the germline V gene are MNHEY and SMNVEV (reference sequence). The V gene lost 2 bases and the J gene lost 4 bases, with 11 bases spanning the gap. The CDR3 bases are TGTGCCAGCAGTTTACGCATGGTATCCACTGAAGCTTTCTTT. Its protein is CASSLRMVSTEAFF.

The genes are TRBV6-1 and TRBJ2-1, with TRBD2 as a possible D gene (6 bases). The CDR3 totals 15 residues. Trimming removed 8 bases from V and 0 bases from J, with 14 bases in between. Germline loops: CDR1 MNHNS, CDR2 SASEGT. This CDR3 is CASDENGGSYNEQFF. The CDR3 coding sequence is TGTGCCAGCGACGAGAACGGGGGCTCCTACAATGAGCAGTTCTTC.

The chain joins TRBV4-1 to TRBJ2-6; 9 positions match TRBD1. The germline V gene has CDR1 MGHRA and CDR2 YSYEKL. J was trimmed by 1 base and V by 3 bases; bases with no gene match: 7. This CDR3 spans 18 amino acids. The CDR3 DNA follows: TGCGCCAGCAGCCAGCCGGGACAGGGACTTTCTGGGGCCAACGTCCTGACTTTC. Translating it yields CASSQPGQGLSGANVLTF.

This clone was counted a single time. This chain uses TRBV6-5 with TRBJ2-1, with TRBD2 as a possible D gene (6 bases). V was cut by 6 bases and J by 8 bases, with 11 bases left in between. Germline loops: CDR1 MNHEY, CDR2 SVGAGI. The CDR3 is 12 residues long. This CDR3 is CASRPTSYEQFF. CDR3 coding DNA: TGTGCCAGCAGGCCGACTAGTTATGAGCAGTTCTTC.

The V and J genes are TRBV6-1 and TRBJ1-5; 8 bases are a match to TRBD1. Trimming at V came to 10 bases and at J to 4 bases, leaving 3 bases not matched to a gene. The CDR3 runs 12 residues. CDR1 is MNHNS and CDR2 is SASEGT in the germline V gene. The CDR3 bases are TGTGCCACCGGACAGGGTAATCAGCCCCAGCATTTT. It yields the protein CATGQGNQPQHF.

V usage is TRBV5-1 and J usage is TRBJ2-2; no clear D. V was trimmed by 2 bases and J by 1 base, leaving 9 bases between them. This CDR3 spans 15 amino acids. Germline V gives CDR1 SGHRS, CDR2 YFSETQ. The CDR3: CASSFSLMNTGELFF. CDR3 nucleotide sequence: TGCGCCAGCAGCTTTTCCTTGATGAACACCGGGGAGCTGTTTTTT.

The rearrangement links TRBV4-2 to TRBJ2-7; a weak D match, TRBD2 (6 bases). Germline V gives CDR1 LGHNA, CDR2 YNFKEQ. Trimming took 1 base from V and 5 from J, leaving 15 bases between them. The CDR3 covers 15 residues. The CDR3 region is CASSQVAGNDHEQYF. DNA of the CDR3: TGTGCCAGCAGCCAAGTCGCGGGGAACGACCACGAGCAGTACTTC.

This clone turned up a few times. The chain is built from TRBV5-4 and TRBJ2-2; D is possibly TRBD1 (5 bases). The V and J ends lost 9 bases and 10 bases respectively, with 22 bases between them. The CDR3 runs 14 residues. Per germline, CDR1 SGHNT and CDR2 YYREEE (reference sequence). This CDR3 reads CATAPKGRYEELFF. CDR3 DNA: TGTGCCACCGCGCCGAAGGGGCGGTATGAGGAGCTGTTTTTT.

This clone has just a few counts. The chain carries TRBV2 and TRBJ1-2, with D hard to call. This CDR3 has 13 amino acids. Looked up from germline, CDR1 is SNHLY and CDR2 is FYNNEI. V lost 6 bases and J 8 bases, leaving 16 bases between the germline ends. The CDR3 loop reads CASRMMRSQGYTF. In DNA, the CDR3 is TGTGCCAGCAGAATGATGCGCAGTCAGGGCTACACCTTC.